The rows below give T cell receptor beta chains drawn from one sample of a study of response to subunit inactivated influenza vaccine. Each CDR3 protein is one row after TCRdb ran MiXCR on the RT-PCR reads. The data show more than 400,000 distinct CDR3 sequences, approximately 9.9% seen once. Sequencing was performed on PBMCs from blood, taken about 6 weeks after vaccination. The receptors stem from a man aged 50 to 59 who received an inactivated influenza vaccine. Both conserved end residues are part of each CDR3. The D gene is left open where the match is weak. Clone size is shown for a subset of rows, as once, few, many or a class of expanded clone.

TRBV20-1	-	TRBJ2-7	TRBD2	CSASGTGTSGTYEQYF	TGCAGTGCTAGTGGAACTGGGACTAGCGGCACCTACGAGCAGTACTTC
TRBV28	-	TRBJ2-5	-	CASGQQGVQETQYF	TGTGCCAGTGGCCAACAGGGTGTCCAAGAGACCCAGTACTTC
TRBV4-2	few	TRBJ1-2	-	CASSQDGTYGYTF	TGTGCCAGCAGCCAAGACGGAACCTATGGCTACACCTTC
TRBV10-3	many	TRBJ2-2	TRBD1	CAINPGGINTGELFF	TGTGCCATCAATCCAGGGGGCATAAACACCGGGGAGCTGTTTTTT
TRBV20-1	-	TRBJ2-5	-	CSGERTTLMQETQYF	TGCAGTGGCGAAAGGACTACCTTGATGCAAGAGACCCAGTACTTC
TRBV12-3/TRBV12-4	-	TRBJ2-1	-	CASSLEVGSSYNEQFF	TGTGCCAGCAGTTTAGAGGTCGGGAGCTCCTACAATGAGCAGTTCTTC
TRBV29-1	-	TRBJ2-4	-	CSVEDKNIQYF	TGCAGCGTTGAAGACAAAAACATTCAGTACTTC
TRBV11-2	-	TRBJ1-3	-	CASSPHRNTIYF	TGTGCCAGCAGCCCACACAGAAACACCATATATTTT
TRBV5-6	-	TRBJ2-2	-	CASTISGLTNTGELFF	TGTGCCAGCACTATTAGCGGTTTAACGAACACCGGGGAGCTGTTTTTT
TRBV20-1	-	TRBJ1-2	-	CSASGTSAYGYTF	TGCAGTGCTTCCGGGACATCGGCCTATGGCTACACCTTC
TRBV7-9	many	TRBJ1-4	-	CATLIRGDEKLFF	TGTGCCACTTTAATCAGGGGAGATGAAAAACTGTTTTTT
TRBV29-1	-	TRBJ2-1	TRBD1	CSFGTGIYNEQFF	TGCAGCTTTGGGACAGGGATATACAATGAGCAGTTCTTC
TRBV7-6	-	TRBJ2-2	TRBD2	CASRMGGGLANTGELFF	TGTGCCAGCAGGATGGGAGGGGGACTAGCGAACACCGGGGAGCTGTTTTTT
TRBV5-1	few	TRBJ2-7	-	CASSLSWAPTYEQYF	TGCGCCAGCAGCCTGTCCTGGGCCCCTACTTACGAGCAGTACTTC
TRBV9	few	TRBJ1-6	-	CASSLPGDSPLHF	TGTGCCAGCAGCCTACCGGGGGATTCACCCCTCCACTTT
TRBV6-2/TRBV6-3	-	TRBJ1-4	-	CASSTSPGRSNEKLFF	TGTGCCAGCAGTACCAGTCCGGGCCGGTCTAATGAAAAACTGTTTTTT
TRBV5-5	many	TRBJ2-1	TRBD1	CASSGRGQLLNYNEQFF	TGTGCCAGCAGCGGACGGGGACAGCTATTGAACTACAATGAGCAGTTCTTC
TRBV12-3/TRBV12-4	many	TRBJ2-1	-	CASSFLGLSNEQFF	TGTGCCAGCAGTTTCTTGGGTCTCTCGAATGAGCAGTTCTTC
TRBV7-9	few	TRBJ1-2	TRBD1	CASSLRGQATNYGYTF	TGTGCCAGCAGCTTACGGGGACAGGCCACTAACTATGGCTACACCTTC
TRBV5-1	few	TRBJ1-5	-	CASSLALAKEVQPQHF	TGCGCCAGCAGCTTGGCCTTGGCAAAGGAGGTTCAGCCCCAGCATTTT
TRBV28	few	TRBJ2-5	TRBD2	CASSLLAGYQETQYF	TGTGCCAGCAGTTTACTAGCGGGATACCAAGAGACCCAGTACTTC
TRBV7-8	-	TRBJ1-5	-	CASSLTGSGNQPQHF	TGTGCCAGCAGCCTAACAGGGAGTGGCAATCAGCCCCAGCATTTT
TRBV15	-	TRBJ2-7	-	CATSRDRTVYEQYF	TGTGCCACCAGCAGAGATAGGACGGTCTACGAGCAGTACTTC
TRBV20-1	many	TRBJ2-1	-	CSAAPRGSVNEQFF	TGCAGTGCAGCCCCCCGGGGTAGCGTTAATGAGCAGTTCTTC
TRBV28	-	TRBJ2-7	TRBD1	CASSTAGTGIHEQYF	TGTGCCAGCAGTACCGCCGGGACAGGGATCCACGAGCAGTACTTC
TRBV10-3	few	TRBJ1-2	-	CAILETTNYGYTF	TGTGCCATCCTGGAAACTACTAACTATGGCTACACCTTC
TRBV6-2/TRBV6-3	many	TRBJ1-6	-	CASKWDADSPLHF	TGTGCCAGCAAGTGGGACGCAGATTCACCCCTCCACTTT
TRBV7-3	few	TRBJ2-1	TRBD2	CASSPKLAGARDEQFF	TGTGCCAGCAGCCCCAAATTAGCGGGAGCTAGGGATGAGCAGTTCTTC
TRBV28	few	TRBJ2-7	TRBD2	CASGPGTRALYEQYF	TGTGCCAGCGGACCCGGGACTAGGGCTCTCTACGAGCAGTACTTC
TRBV5-1	many	TRBJ2-1	-	CASSLVYNEQFF	TGCGCCAGCAGCTTGGTTTACAATGAGCAGTTCTTC
TRBV18	few	TRBJ1-3	-	CASALASSGNTIYF	TGTGCCAGCGCTCTTGCCAGTTCTGGAAACACCATATATTTT
TRBV10-3	-	TRBJ2-3	-	CAIGRPGDPDTQYF	TGTGCCATCGGACGACCAGGGGATCCCGATACGCAGTATTTT
TRBV4-3	-	TRBJ2-1	TRBD2	CASSQDVRTSVGTNEQFF	TGCGCCAGCAGCCAAGATGTGAGGACTAGCGTAGGAACCAATGAGCAGTTCTTC
TRBV24-1	few	TRBJ2-7	TRBD1	CATRSGTGPDEQYF	TGTGCCACCAGGTCCGGGACAGGGCCCGACGAGCAGTACTTC
TRBV5-1	-	TRBJ2-5	TRBD2	CASSLDGGGALETQYF	TGCGCCAGCAGCTTGGATGGCGGGGGGGCCTTAGAGACCCAGTACTTC
TRBV7-9	-	TRBJ1-1	-	CASNPGHNTEAFF	TGTGCCAGCAACCCGGGACATAACACTGAAGCTTTCTTT
TRBV20-1	-	TRBJ2-1	-	CSARGGKVYNEQFF	TGCAGTGCTAGAGGGGGGAAGGTCTACAATGAGCAGTTCTTC
TRBV5-1	-	TRBJ2-2	TRBD1	CASSSGQGRSAGELFF	TGCGCCAGCAGCTCCGGACAGGGGCGATCCGCCGGGGAGCTGTTTTTT
TRBV6-5	many	TRBJ2-3	TRBD1	CASSYHRDSDGQYF	TGTGCCAGCAGTTACCACCGGGACAGCGATGGGCAGTATTTT
TRBV7-2	few	TRBJ2-5	-	CASSFPPEKTQYF	TGTGCCAGCAGCTTCCCACCTGAAAAGACCCAGTACTTC